Described below is a single TCR beta chain sequence and its context. CDR1 and CDR2 (germline): LNHDA, SQIVND (reference sequence). The V segment lost 3 bases and the J segment 5 bases; nucleotides outside the gene matches: 4. This CDR3 region has 14 residues. The data are from a study of blood T cell repertoires in COVID-19. Sequenced by immunoSEQ multiplex PCR; TCRdb stores in-frame clones only, minus some. The sample carries roughly 280,000 clones, 70% to 90% recorded once. The source is a man in his thirties or forties with active or convalescent COVID-19. The sequenced sample was peripheral blood. The chain combines TRBV19 with TRBJ2-7; TRBD1 matches 10 bases. The CDR3 DNA is TGTGCCAGTAGTATCGGGACAGGGGTTGACGAGCAGTACTTC. Translated: CASSIGTGVDEQYF. The full variable domain, with the rest looked up from reference TRBV19 and TRBJ2-7, is DGGITQSPKYLFRKEGQNVTLSCEQNLNHDAMYWYRQDPGQGLRLIYYSQIVNDFQKGDIAEGYSVSREKKESFPLTVTSAQKNPTAFYLCASSIGTGVDEQYFGPGTRLTVT.